This TCR beta chain was captured by sequencing in a study of CD4 T cells in relation to SARS-CoV-2 and coronaviruses. Data came from immunoSEQ multiplex PCR; TCRdb stores just in-frame clones and leaves some out. The sample records roughly 57,000 clones, 80% to 90% being singletons. The CDR3 totals 16 residues. V was cut by 5 bases and J by 2 bases, with 16 bases left in between. In germline, CDR1 is SEHNR, CDR2 FQNEAQ (reference sequence). Before the COVID-19 pandemic, during about 2011-2019, CD4+ T cells were taken from unexposed donors. The chain links TRBV7-9 to TRBJ1-3, with TRBD1 as a possible D gene (5 bases). The sequence was obtained from a human donor in good health. Sequenced: memory CD4+ T cells from PBMCs. The chain's CDR3 is CASSLTAGGAGNTIYF. DNA of the CDR3: TGTGCCAGCAGCCTGACAGCCGGCGGGGCTGGAAACACCATATATTTT.